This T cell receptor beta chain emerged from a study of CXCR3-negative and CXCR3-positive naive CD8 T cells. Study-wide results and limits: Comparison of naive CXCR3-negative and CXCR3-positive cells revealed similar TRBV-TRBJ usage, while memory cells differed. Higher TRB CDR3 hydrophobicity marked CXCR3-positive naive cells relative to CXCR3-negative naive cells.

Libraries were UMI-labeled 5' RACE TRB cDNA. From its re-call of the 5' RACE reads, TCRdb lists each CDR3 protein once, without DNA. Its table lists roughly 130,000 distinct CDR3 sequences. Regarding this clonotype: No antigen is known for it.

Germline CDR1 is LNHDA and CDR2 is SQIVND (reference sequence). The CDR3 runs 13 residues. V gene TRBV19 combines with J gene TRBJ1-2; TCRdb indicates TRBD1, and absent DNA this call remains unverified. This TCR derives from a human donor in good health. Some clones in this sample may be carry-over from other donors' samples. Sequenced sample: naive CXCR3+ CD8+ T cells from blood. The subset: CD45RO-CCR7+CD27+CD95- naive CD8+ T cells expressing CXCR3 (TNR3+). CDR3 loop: CASRRDSDYGYTF.